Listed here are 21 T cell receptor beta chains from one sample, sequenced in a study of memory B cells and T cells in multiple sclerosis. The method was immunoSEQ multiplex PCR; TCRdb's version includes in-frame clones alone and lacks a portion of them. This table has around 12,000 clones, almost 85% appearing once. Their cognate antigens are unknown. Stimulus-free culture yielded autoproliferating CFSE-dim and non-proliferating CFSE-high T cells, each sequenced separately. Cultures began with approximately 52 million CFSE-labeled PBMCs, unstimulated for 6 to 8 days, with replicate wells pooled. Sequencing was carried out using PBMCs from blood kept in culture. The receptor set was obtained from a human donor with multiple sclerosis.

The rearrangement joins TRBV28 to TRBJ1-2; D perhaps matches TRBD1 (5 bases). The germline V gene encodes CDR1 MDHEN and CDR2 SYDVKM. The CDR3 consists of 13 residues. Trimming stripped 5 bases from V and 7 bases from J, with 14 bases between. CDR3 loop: CASSITITGGYTF. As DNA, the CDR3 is TGTGCCAGCAGTATCACAATCACAGGTGGCTACACCTTC.

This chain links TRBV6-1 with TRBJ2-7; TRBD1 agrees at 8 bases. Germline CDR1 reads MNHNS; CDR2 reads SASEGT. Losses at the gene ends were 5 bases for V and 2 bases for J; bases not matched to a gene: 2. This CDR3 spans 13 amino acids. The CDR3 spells CASSMTGAYEQYF. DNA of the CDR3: TGTGCCAGCAGTATGACAGGGGCCTACGAGCAGTACTTC.

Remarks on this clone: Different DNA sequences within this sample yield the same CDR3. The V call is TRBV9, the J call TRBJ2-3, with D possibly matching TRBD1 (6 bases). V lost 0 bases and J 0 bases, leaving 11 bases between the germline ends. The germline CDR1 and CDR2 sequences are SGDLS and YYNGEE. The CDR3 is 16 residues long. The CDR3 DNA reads TGTGCCAGCAGCGTAGGTGGGGGCCCCAGCACAGATACGCAGTATTTT. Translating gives CASSVGGGPSTDTQYF.

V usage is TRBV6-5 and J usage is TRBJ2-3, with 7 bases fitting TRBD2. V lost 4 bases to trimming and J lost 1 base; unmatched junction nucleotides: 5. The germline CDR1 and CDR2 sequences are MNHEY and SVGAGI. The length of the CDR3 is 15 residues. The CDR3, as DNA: TGTGCCAGCAGTTGGGGAGGGGTGGGCACAGATACGCAGTATTTT. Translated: CASSWGGVGTDTQYF.

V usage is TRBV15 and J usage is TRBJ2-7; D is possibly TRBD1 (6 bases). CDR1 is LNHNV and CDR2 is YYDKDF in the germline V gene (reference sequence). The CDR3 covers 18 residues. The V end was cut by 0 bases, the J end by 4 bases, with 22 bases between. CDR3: CATSRDSPSNNRGYEQYF. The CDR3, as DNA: TGTGCCACCAGCAGAGATAGCCCAAGTAATAATAGGGGGTACGAGCAGTACTTC.

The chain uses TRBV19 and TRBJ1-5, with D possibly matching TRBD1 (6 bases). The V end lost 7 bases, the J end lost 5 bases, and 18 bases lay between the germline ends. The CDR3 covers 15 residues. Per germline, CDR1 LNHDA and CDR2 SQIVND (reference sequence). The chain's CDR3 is CASTVLGQSHQPQHF. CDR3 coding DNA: TGTGCCAGTACAGTCTTAGGACAGTCCCATCAGCCCCAGCATTTT.

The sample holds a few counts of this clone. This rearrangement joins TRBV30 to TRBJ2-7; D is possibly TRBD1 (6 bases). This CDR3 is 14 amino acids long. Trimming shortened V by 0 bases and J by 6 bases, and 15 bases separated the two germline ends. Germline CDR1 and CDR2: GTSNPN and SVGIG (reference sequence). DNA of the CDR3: TGTGCCTGGAGTGTTAACCTTCAGGGGTCCGAGCAGTACTTC. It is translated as CAWSVNLQGSEQYF.

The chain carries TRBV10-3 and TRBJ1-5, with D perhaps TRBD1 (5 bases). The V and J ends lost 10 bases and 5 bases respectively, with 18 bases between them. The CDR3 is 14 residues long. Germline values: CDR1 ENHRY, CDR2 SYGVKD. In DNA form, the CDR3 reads TGTGCCACCCAGTTGGGGAGGGGTGATCAGCCCCAGCATTTT. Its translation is CATQLGRGDQPQHF.

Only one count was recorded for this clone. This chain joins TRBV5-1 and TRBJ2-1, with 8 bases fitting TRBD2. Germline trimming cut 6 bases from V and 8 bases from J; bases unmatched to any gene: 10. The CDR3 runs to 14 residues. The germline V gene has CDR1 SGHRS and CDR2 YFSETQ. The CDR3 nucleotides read TGCGCCAGCAACTTAGCGGGGCCCAGGGATGAGCAGTTCTTC. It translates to CASNLAGPRDEQFF.

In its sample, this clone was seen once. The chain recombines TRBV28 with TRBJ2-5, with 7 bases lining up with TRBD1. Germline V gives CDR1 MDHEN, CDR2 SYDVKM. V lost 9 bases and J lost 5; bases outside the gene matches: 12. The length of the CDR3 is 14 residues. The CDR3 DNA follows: TGTGCCAGTGATGACCGGGACAGTCTTGAGACCCAGTACTTC. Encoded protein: CASDDRDSLETQYF. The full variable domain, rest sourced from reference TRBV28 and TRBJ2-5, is DVKVTQSSRYLVKRTGEKVFLECVQDMDHENMFWYRQDPGLGLRLIYFSYDVKMKEKGDIPEGYSVSREKKERFSLILESASTNQTSMYLCASDDRDSLETQYFGPGTRLLVL.

The CDR3 DNA sequence: TGCGCCAGCAGGAGAACGGGAAAGGCAGATACGCAGTATTTT. Its protein product is CASRRTGKADTQYF. The chain carries TRBV5-1 and TRBJ2-3; TRBD2 might be the D (5 bases). This CDR3 is built from 14 residues. Germline lookup yields CDR1 SGHRS and CDR2 YFSETQ. Trimming took 5 bases from V and 4 from J, leaving 14 bases between them. The full variable domain, rest sourced from reference TRBV5-1 and TRBJ2-3, is KAGVTQTPRYLIKTRGQQVTLSCSPISGHRSVSWYQQTPGQGLQFLFEYFSETQRNKGNFPGRFSGRQFSNSRSEMNVSTLELGDSALYLCASRRTGKADTQYFGPGTRLTVL.

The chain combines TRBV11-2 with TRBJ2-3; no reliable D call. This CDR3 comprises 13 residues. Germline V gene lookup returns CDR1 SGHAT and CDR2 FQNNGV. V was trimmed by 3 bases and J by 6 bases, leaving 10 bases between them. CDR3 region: CASSFELRDTQYF. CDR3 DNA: TGTGCCAGCAGCTTTGAACTAAGGGATACGCAGTATTTT.

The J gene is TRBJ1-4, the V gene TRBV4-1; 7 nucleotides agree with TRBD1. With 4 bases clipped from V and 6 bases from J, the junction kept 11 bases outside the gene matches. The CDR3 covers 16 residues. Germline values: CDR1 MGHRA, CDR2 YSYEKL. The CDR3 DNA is TGCGCCAGCAGCCTCTCACCAGGGGGAACGTATGAAAAACTGTTTTTT. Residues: CASSLSPGGTYEKLFF.

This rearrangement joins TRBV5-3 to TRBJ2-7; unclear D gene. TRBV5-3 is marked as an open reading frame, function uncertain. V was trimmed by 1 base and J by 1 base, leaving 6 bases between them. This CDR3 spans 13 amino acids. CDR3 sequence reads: CARSLWHSYEQYF. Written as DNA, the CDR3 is TGTGCCAGAAGCTTGTGGCATTCCTACGAGCAGTACTTC.

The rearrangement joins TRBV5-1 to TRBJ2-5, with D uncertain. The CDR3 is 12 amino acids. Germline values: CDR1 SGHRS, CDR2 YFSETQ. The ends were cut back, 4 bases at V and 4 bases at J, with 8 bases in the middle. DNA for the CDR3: TGCGCCAGCAGCCCCCTAACAGAGACCCAGTACTTC. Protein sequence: CASSPLTETQYF.

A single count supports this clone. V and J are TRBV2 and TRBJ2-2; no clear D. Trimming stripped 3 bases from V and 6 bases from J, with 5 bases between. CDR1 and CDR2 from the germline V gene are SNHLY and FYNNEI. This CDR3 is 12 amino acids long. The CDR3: CASSEEPGELFF. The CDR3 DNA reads TGTGCCAGCAGTGAGGAGCCCGGGGAGCTGTTTTTT.

In nucleotides, the CDR3 is TGTGCCACCAGCAGAGGCCCCTCCGAAAAACTGTTTTTT. This codes for CATSRGPSEKLFF. The V gene is TRBV15, the J gene TRBJ1-4, with D uncertain. Germline-derived CDR1 and CDR2 are LNHNV and YYDKDF (reference sequence). Trimming removed 1 base from V and 8 bases from J, with 8 bases in between. This CDR3 is built from 13 residues.

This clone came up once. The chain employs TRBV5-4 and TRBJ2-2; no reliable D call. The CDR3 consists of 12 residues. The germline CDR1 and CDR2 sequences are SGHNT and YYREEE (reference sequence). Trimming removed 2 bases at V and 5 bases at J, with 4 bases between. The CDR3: CASSFRTGELFF. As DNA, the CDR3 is TGTGCCAGCAGCTTTAGGACCGGGGAGCTGTTTTTT.

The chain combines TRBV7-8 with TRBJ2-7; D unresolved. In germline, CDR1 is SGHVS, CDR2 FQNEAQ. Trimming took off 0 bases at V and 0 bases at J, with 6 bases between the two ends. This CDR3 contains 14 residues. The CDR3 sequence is CASSLAHLSYEQYF. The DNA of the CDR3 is TGTGCCAGCAGCTTAGCACACCTCTCCTACGAGCAGTACTTC.

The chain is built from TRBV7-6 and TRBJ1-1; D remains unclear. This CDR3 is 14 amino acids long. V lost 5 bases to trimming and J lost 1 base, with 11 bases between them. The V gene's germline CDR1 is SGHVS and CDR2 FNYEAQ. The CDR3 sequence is CASSRGGSNTEAFF. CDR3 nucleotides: TGTGCCAGCAGCCGTGGAGGCTCGAACACTGAAGCTTTCTTT.

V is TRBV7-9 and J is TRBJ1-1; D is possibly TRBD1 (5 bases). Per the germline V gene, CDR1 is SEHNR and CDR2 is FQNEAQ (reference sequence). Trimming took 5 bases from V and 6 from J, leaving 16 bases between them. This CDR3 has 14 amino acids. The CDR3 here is CASSPRGVSAEAFF. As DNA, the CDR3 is TGTGCCAGCAGCCCGCGGGGGGTTTCCGCTGAAGCTTTCTTT. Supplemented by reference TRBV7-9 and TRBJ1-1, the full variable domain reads DTGVSQNPRHKITKRGQNVTFRCDPISEHNRLYWYRQTLGQGPEFLTYFQNEAQLEKSRLLSDRFSAERPKGSFSTLEIQRTEQGDSAMYLCASSPRGVSAEAFFGQGTRLTVV.